This record concerns one TCR beta chain sequence. Its antigen remains unidentified. Qualities for individual bases were not recorded, and no much larger clone is one base off. This sample was taken from a study of PD-1 blockade in classical Hodgkin lymphoma (dated by TCRdb to 2018 to 2020). With respect to the entire study: Nivolumab dosing was 3 mg/kg intravenously every 2 weeks, continuing until either disease progression or unacceptable toxicity. A peripheral blood immune signature of response to PD-1 blockade in classical Hodgkin lymphoma was defined using TCR beta sequencing and CyTOF. General study outcomes and caveats: Only a single clinical trial cohort was studied, and what caused the repertoire differences, possibly disease activity or prior therapy, remained undefined. Patients starting nivolumab less than 1 year after ASCT had lower diversity and were excluded from later analyses to avoid confounding by immune reconstitution. A significant rise by C4D1 was seen in CD4+ but not CD8+ TCR diversity (p=0.0027 vs p=0.16), with the rise being most apparent in complete responders (p=0.02). Trial patients achieving complete response had baseline diversity similar to newly diagnosed patients, whereas partial responders and progressors had significantly lower diversity. Baseline TCR diversity was reported to be lower in newly diagnosed patients than in healthy donors and to be lower still in relapsed/refractory patients.

Deletion took 3 bases off V and 0 bases off J, with a span of 11 bases between the germline ends. From the germline V gene (reference sequence), CDR1 is LNHNV and CDR2 is YYDKDF. From the cysteine through the phenylalanine, the CDR3 covers 15 amino acids. The only DNA kept is the CDR3, 45 bases in frame from the first base. The time point label, as the study defines it: cycle 1 day 1 (C1D1), immediately before nivolumab initiation. Relapse after autologous stem cell transplantation had occurred in all trial patients, and cohorts A, B and C were distinguished by prior brentuximab vedotin exposure. A total of fewer than 70 patients with relapsed/refractory classical Hodgkin lymphoma made up the trial cohort, and each patient's best overall response was complete response, partial response or progressive disease. In the multi-cohort phase II CheckMate 205 trial, trial patients received single-agent nivolumab. An independent review committee assessed best overall response using the 2007 International Working Group response criteria. Trial PBMCs were collected just before the start of nivolumab (C1D1) and during therapy at cycle 2 day 1 and cycle 4 day 1. Peripheral blood was collected in 8 mL Vacutainer Cell Preparation Tubes, from which PBMCs were isolated by centrifugation and then cryopreserved.

The Qiagen DNeasy kit was used to extract genomic DNA from unsorted PBMCs and from the negatively selected CD4+ and CD8+ fractions. TCR beta CDR3 regions were subjected to amplification by immunoSEQ multiplex PCR with primers that anneal to V and J segments. A synthetic immune receptor repertoire was used to minimize amplification bias, and any residual bias was removed computationally once sequencing was done. Processing in the source paper ran as follows. Custom Python scripts were used to quantify repertoire diversity as the Shannon entropy index. Unsorted, CD4+ and CD8+ repertoires were analyzed separately, except for combined analyses in which CD4+ and CD8+ sequences were merged in silico. A clone was considered expanded if an increase in frequency of at least 2-fold after treatment relative to C1D1 was found, and a pseudocount of 0.5 was applied to clones undetected at baseline. Clones with 0 or 1 copy at C1D1 were classified as singleton clones, and clones with 2 or more copies were classified as non-singleton clones. Clones expanded in unsorted samples were assigned a CD4+, CD8+ or unknown annotation through matching of protein sequences in sorted samples from the same patient. Diversity changes from C1D1 to C4D1 were tested in paired samples using Wilcoxon tests. The clones in this table, taken by TCRdb from immuneACCESS, are in-frame only. Not every clone is retained; where verified, under half of the shortfall comes from an unresolved V gene, and the cause of the rest is unknown. From that table come the V and J calls and clone size; the DNA was used to work out D and trimming. The sample contains about 25,000 clones, approximately 80% of them found a single time. 6.7% of the sample comes from the top ten.

This sequence was found in a human donor with classical Hodgkin lymphoma. The rearranged segments are TRBV15 and TRBJ1-1; the D region possibly corresponds to TRBD1 (5 bases align). Source: peripheral blood mononuclear cells (PBMCs), taken at baseline. The CDR3 protein is CATSRDYRLNTEAFF. The bases are TGTGCCACCAGCAGGGATTACAGGTTGAACACTGAAGCTTTCTTT.